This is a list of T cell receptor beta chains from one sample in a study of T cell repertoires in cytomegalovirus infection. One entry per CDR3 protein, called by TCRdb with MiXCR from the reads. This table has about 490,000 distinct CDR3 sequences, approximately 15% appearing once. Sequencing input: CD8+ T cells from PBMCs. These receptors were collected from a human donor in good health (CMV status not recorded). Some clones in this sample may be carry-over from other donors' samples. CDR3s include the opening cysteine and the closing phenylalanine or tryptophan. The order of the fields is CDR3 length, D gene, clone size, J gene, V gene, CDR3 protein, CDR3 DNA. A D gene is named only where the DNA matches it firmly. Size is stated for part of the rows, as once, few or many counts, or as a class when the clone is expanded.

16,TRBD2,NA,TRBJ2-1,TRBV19,CASRSSGIVSYNEQFF,TGTGCCAGTAGATCTAGCGGGATTGTTTCCTACAATGAGCAGTTCTTC
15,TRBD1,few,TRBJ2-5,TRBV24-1,CATSDSGQGRETQYF,TGTGCCACCAGTGATTCGGGACAGGGAAGGGAGACCCAGTACTTC
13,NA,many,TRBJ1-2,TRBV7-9,CASSSGGSYGYTF,TGTGCCAGCAGCTCCGGAGGGAGCTATGGCTACACCTTC
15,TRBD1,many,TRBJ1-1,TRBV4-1,CASSHGQGMNTEAFF,TGCGCCAGCAGCCACGGACAGGGAATGAACACTGAAGCTTTCTTT
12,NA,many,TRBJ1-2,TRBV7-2,CASETGFDGYTF,TGTGCCAGTGAAACAGGGTTCGATGGCTACACCTTC
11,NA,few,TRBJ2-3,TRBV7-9,CASSSLEPSVF,TGTGCCAGCAGCTCTTTGGAGCCCAGTGTTTTT
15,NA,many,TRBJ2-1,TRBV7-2,CASSFVGGTYNEQFF,TGTGCCAGCAGCTTCGTAGGGGGGACCTACAATGAGCAGTTCTTC
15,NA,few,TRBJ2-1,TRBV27,CASSLSRQGKNEQFF,TGTGCCAGCAGTTTAAGCCGGCAGGGGAAAAATGAGCAGTTCTTC
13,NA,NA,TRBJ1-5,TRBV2,CASSGGRGSAPAF,TGTGCCAGCAGTGGGGGCCGGGGTTCGGCCCCAGCATTT
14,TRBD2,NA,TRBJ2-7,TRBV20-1,CSAPGSGLADEQYF,TGCAGTGCTCCTGGGTCGGGACTAGCTGATGAGCAGTACTTC
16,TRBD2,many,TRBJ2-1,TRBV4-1,CASSLRAGGPYNEQFF,TGCGCCAGCAGCCTTCGCGCGGGGGGACCATACAATGAGCAGTTCTTC